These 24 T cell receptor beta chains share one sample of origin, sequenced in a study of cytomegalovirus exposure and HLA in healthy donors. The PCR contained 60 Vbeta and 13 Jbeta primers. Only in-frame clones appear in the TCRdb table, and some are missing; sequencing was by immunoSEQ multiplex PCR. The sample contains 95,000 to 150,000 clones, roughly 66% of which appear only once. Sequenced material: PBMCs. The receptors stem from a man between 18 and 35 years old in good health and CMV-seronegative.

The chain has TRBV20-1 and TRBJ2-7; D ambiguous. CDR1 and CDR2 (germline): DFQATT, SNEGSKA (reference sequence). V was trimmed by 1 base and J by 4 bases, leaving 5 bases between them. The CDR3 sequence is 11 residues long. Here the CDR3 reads CSARAVYEQYF. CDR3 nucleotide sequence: TGCAGTGCTAGAGCGGTGTACGAGCAGTACTTC.

The CDR3 spells CASSIPPPNTEAFF. DNA of the CDR3: TGTGCCAGCAGTATCCCCCCTCCGAACACTGAAGCTTTCTTT. The rearrangement links TRBV6-5 to TRBJ1-1; D ambiguous. The CDR3 consists of 14 residues. The V gene lost 5 bases and the J gene lost 1 base, with 11 bases spanning the gap. CDR1 and CDR2 from the germline V gene are MNHEY and SVGAGI.

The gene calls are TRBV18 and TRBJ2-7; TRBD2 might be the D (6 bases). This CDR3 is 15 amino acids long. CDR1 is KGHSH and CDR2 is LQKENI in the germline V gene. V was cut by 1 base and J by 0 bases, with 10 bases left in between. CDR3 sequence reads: CASSPLGDSSYEQYF. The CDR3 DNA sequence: TGTGCCAGCTCACCACTGGGGGACTCCTCCTACGAGCAGTACTTC.

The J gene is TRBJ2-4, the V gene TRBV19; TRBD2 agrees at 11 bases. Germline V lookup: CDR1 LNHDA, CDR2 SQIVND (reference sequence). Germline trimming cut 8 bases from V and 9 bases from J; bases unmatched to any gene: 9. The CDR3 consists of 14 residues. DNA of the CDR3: TGTGCCAGTCAGATAGCGGGAGGGCCCAGCATTCAGTACTTC. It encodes CASQIAGGPSIQYF.

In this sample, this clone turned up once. In nucleotides, the CDR3 is TGTGCCAGCAGTGGTACCGGGACAGGGGGGAACACCATATATTTT. This codes for CASSGTGTGGNTIYF. The chain joins TRBV5-6 to TRBJ1-3; TRBD1 agrees at 11 bases. This CDR3 spans 15 amino acids. J lost 7 bases, V lost 5 bases, and 8 bases had no gene match. Germline V gives CDR1 SGHDT, CDR2 YYEEEE. The full variable domain, rest sourced from reference TRBV5-6 and TRBJ1-3, is DAGVTQSPTHLIKTRGQQVTLRCSPKSGHDTVSWYQQALGQGPQFIFQYYEEEERQRGNFPDRFSGHQFPNYSSELNVNALLLGDSALYLCASSGTGTGGNTIYFGEGSWLTVV.

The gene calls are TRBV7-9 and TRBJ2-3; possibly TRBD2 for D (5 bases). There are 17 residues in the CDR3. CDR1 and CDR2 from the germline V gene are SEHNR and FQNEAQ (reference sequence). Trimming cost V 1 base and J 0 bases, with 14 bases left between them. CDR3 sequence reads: CASSLVGGSTSTDTQYF. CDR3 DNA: TGTGCCAGCAGCTTAGTAGGCGGGTCAACTAGCACAGATACGCAGTATTTT.

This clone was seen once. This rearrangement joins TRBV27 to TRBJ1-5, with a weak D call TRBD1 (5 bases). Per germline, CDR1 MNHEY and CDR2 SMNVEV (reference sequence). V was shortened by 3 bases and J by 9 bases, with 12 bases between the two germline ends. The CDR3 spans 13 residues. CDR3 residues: CASSFSGPPPQHF. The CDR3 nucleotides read TGTGCCAGCAGTTTCTCAGGGCCCCCGCCCCAGCATTTT.

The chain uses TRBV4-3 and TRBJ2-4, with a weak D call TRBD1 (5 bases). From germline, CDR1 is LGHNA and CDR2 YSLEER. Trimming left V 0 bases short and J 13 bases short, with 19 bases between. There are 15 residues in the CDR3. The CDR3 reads CASSQDLSGHSHQYF. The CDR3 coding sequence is TGCGCCAGCAGCCAAGATCTTAGTGGACACAGCCACCAGTACTTC.

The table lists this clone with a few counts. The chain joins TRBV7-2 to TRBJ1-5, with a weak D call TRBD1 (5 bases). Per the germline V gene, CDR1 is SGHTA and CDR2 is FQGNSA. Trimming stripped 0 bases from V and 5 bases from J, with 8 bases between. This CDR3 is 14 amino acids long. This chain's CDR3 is CASSLAPGDQPQHF. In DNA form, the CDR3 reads TGTGCCAGCAGCTTAGCCCCGGGGGATCAGCCCCAGCATTTT.

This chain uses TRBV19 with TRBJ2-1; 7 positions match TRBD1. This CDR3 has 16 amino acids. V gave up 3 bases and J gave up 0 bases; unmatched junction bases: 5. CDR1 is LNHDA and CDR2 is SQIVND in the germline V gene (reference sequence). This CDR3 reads CASSMVGGSSYNEQFF. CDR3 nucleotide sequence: TGTGCCAGTAGTATGGTAGGGGGCAGCTCCTACAATGAGCAGTTCTTC.

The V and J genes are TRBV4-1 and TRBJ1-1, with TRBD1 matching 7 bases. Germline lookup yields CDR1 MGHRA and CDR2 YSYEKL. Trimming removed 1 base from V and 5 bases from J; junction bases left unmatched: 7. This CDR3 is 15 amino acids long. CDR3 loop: CASSQVGGRRTEAFF. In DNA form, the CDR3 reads TGCGCCAGCAGCCAAGTAGGGGGCCGGCGAACTGAAGCTTTCTTT.

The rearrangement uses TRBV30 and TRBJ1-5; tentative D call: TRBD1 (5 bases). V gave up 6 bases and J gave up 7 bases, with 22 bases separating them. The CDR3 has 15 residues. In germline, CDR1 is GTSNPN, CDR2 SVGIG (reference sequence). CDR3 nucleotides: TGTGCCTGCCAGGGCTCGGGCTCGAATCAGCAGCCCCAGCATTTT. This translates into CACQGSGSNQQPQHF.

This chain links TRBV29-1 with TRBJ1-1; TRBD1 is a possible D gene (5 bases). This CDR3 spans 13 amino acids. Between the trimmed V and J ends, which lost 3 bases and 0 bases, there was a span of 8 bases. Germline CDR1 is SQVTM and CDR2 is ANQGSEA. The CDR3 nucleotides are TGCAGCGTTGACGGGGGGATGAACACTGAAGCTTTCTTT. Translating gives CSVDGGMNTEAFF.

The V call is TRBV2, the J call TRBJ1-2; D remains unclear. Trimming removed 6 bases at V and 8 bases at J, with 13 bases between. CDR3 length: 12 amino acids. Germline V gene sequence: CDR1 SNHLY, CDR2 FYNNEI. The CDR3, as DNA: TGTGCCAGCAGCGCCTCCGACAACGGCTACACCTTC. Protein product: CASSASDNGYTF.

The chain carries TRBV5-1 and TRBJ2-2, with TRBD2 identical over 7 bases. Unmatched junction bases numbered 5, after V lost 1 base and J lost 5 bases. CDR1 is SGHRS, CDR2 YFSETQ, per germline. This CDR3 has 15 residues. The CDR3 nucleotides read TGCGCCAGCAGCTTGCAAGCGGGAACGACCGGGGAGCTGTTTTTT. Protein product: CASSLQAGTTGELFF.

This chain's CDR3 is CASTARAQGFGTDTQYF. In nucleotides, the CDR3 is TGTGCCAGTACGGCTCGGGCTCAGGGTTTCGGCACAGATACGCAGTATTTT. This chain uses TRBV19 with TRBJ2-3, with a tentative D call TRBD1 (5 bases). The CDR3 is 17 amino acids. Germline CDR1 reads LNHDA; CDR2 reads SQIVND (reference sequence). Between the trimmed V and J ends, which lost 7 bases and 1 base, there was a span of 21 bases. Complete variable domain (other parts from reference TRBV19 and TRBJ2-3): DGGITQSPKYLFRKEGQNVTLSCEQNLNHDAMYWYRQDPGQGLRLIYYSQIVNDFQKGDIAEGYSVSREKKESFPLTVTSAQKNPTAFYLCASTARAQGFGTDTQYFGPGTRLTVL.

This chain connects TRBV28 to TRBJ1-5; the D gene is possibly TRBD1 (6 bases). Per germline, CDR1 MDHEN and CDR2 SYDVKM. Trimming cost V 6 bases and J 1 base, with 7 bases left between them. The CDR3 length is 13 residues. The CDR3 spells CASSRGSNQPQHF. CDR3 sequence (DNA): TGTGCCAGCAGCAGGGGAAGCAATCAGCCCCAGCATTTT.

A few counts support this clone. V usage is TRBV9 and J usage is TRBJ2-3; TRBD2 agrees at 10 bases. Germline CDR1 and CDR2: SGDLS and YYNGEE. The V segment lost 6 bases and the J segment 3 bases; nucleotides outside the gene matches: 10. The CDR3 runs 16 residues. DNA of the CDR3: TGTGCCAGCACTGATCCCCTAGCGGGAGTAACAGATACGCAGTATTTT. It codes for CASTDPLAGVTDTQYF.

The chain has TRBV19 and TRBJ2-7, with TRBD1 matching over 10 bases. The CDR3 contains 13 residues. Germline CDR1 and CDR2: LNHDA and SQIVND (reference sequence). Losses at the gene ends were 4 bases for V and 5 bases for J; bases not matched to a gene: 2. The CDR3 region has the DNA TGTGCCAGTAGTAGGACAGGGGGAAACGAGCAGTACTTC. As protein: CASSRTGGNEQYF.

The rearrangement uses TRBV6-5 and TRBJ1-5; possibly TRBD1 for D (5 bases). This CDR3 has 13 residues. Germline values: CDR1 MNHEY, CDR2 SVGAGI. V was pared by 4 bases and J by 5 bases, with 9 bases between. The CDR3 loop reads CASSFGHDQPQHF. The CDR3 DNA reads TGTGCCAGCAGTTTCGGACATGATCAGCCCCAGCATTTT.

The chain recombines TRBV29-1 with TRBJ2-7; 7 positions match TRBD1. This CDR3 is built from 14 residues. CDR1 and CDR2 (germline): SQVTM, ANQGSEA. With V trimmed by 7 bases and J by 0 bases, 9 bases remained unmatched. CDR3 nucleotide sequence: TGCAGCGCCCAGTTGACAGGGCCCTCCTACGAGCAGTACTTC. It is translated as CSAQLTGPSYEQYF.

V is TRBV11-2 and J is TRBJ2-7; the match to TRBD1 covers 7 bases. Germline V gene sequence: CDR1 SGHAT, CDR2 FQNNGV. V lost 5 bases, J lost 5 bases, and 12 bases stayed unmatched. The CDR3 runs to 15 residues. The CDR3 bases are TGTGCCAGCAGCGGAGATGACAGGGATCTCCACGAGCAGTACTTC. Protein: CASSGDDRDLHEQYF.

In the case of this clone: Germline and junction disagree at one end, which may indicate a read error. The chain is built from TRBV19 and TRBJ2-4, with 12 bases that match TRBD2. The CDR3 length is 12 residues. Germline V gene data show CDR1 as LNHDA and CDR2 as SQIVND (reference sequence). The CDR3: CASSSLAGGPSF. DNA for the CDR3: TGTGCCAGTAGTAGTCTAGCGGGAGGGCCGTCCTTC. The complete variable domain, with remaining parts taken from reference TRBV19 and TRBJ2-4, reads DGGITQSPKYLFRKEGQNVTLSCEQNLNHDAMYWYRQDPGQGLRLIYYSQIVNDFQKGDIAEGYSVSREKKESFPLTVTSAQKNPTAFYLCASSSLAGGPSFGAGTRLSVL.

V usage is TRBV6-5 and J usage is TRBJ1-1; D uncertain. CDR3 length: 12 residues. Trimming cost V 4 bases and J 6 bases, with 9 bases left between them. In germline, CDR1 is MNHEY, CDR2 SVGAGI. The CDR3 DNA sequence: TGTGCCAGCAGTTTGCCGGGAGCTGAAGCTTTCTTT. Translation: CASSLPGAEAFF.